This T cell receptor beta chain is drawn from a study of identical twins. This clonotype was detected a few times. The CDR3 consists of 16 residues. V lost 3 bases and J 2 bases, leaving 14 bases between the germline ends. Germline CDR1 is MNHEY and CDR2 is SVGEGT. In TCRdb, the 5' RACE reads were re-called with MiXCR into one record per CDR3 protein. The sample carries a few hundred thousand distinct CDR3 sequences, roughly 15% recorded once. The sample was also reused in another study, on yellow fever vaccine responses in identical twins.

The V and J genes are TRBV6-2 or TRBV6-3 and TRBJ2-1, with D maybe TRBD2 (6 bases). The specimen sequenced was CD4+ T cells sorted from blood. The clonotype was recovered from a woman between 18 and 30 years old in good health. The CDR3 here is CASSYWGGDPYNEQFF. CDR3 DNA: TGTGCCAGCAGTTATTGGGGCGGGGACCCCTACAATGAGCAGTTCTTC.